The present T cell receptor beta chain was sequenced within a study of cytomegalovirus exposure and HLA in healthy donors. Regarding the study as a whole: Being productive about 87% or about 30% of the time was typical of most TCR beta V segments in an earlier analysis.

About this clone itself: Its cognate antigen is unknown.

Germline CDR1 is GTSNPN and CDR2 is SVGIG (reference sequence). CDR3 length: 13 residues. The PCR used 60 Vbeta and 13 Jbeta primers. Using immunoSEQ multiplex PCR, the repertoire was profiled, and TCRdb retains in-frame clones only, with some absent. The table records 160,000 or so clones, 80% to 90% of them present only once. This clonotype was sampled from a man aged 45-65 years in good health and CMV-seropositive. The sample was PBMCs. The chain combines TRBV30 with TRBJ2-3, with D maybe TRBD2 (6 bases). The CDR3 loop is CALHAGSTDTQYF. CDR3 DNA sequence: TGTGCTCTACACGCGGGGAGCACAGATACGCAGTATTTT. The full variable domain, its missing parts supplied by reference TRBV30 and TRBJ2-3, is SQTIHQWPATLVQPVGSPLSLECTVEGTSNPNLYWYRQAAGRGLQLLFYSVGIGQISSEVPQNLSASRPQDRQFILSSKKLLLSDSGFYLCALHAGSTDTQYFGPGTRLTVL.